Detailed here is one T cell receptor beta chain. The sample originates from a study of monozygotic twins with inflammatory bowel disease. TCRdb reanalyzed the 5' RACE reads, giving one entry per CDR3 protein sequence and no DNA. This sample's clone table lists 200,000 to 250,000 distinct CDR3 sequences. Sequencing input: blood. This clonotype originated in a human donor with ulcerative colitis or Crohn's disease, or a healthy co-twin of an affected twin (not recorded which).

The CDR3 loop is CASSQQRARVEQYF. The rearrangement links TRBV3-1 to TRBJ2-7; the D gene TCRdb calls, TRBD2, cannot be checked with no DNA. Per the germline V gene, CDR1 is LGHDT and CDR2 is YNNKEL (reference sequence). This CDR3 has 14 residues.